This T cell receptor beta chain was sequenced for a study of PD-L1 blockade in urothelial cancer. Study overall: Atezolizumab (1,200 mg intravenously every 3 weeks) began in about 2014 for patients. T cells were recovered from blood samples at a median of 141,255. Analyzed time points were 3 weeks (second dose) and 6 weeks after therapy began.

Overall study results and limits: Prediction of better survival came from below-median pretreatment blood TCR clonality.

The length of the CDR3 is 14 residues. The V and J ends lost 3 bases and 5 bases respectively, with 14 bases between them. Germline CDR1 reads SNHLY; CDR2 reads FYNNEI. Produced via immunoSEQ multiplex PCR; TCRdb's table is partial and in-frame only. This table has roughly 63,000 clones, approximately 80% appearing once. To note about this clone: Its specificity is unknown.

Time point here: pretreatment peripheral blood. This chain links TRBV2 with TRBJ2-7, with D possibly matching TRBD1 (6 bases). This sequence was found in a man between 70 and 80 years old with urothelial cancer. This specimen consisted of PBMCs, obtained around atezolizumab (anti-PD-L1) treatment. The CDR3 sequence is CASSDRTGRDEQYF. The CDR3, as DNA: TGTGCCAGCAGTGATAGAACAGGGCGGGACGAGCAGTACTTC.